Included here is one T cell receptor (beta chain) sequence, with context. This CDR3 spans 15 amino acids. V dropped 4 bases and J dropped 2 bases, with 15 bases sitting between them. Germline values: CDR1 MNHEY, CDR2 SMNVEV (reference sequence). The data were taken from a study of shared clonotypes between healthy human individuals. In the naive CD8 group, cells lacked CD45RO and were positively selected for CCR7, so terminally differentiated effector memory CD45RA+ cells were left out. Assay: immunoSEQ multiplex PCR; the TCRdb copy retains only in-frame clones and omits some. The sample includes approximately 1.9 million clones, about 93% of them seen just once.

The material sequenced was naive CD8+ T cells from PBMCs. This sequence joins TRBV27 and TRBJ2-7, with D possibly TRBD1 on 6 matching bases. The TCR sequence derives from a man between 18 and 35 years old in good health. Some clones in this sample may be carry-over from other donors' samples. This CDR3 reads CASSSGAGKTYEQYF. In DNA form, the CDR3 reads TGTGCCAGCAGTTCAGGGGCAGGGAAAACCTACGAGCAGTACTTC.